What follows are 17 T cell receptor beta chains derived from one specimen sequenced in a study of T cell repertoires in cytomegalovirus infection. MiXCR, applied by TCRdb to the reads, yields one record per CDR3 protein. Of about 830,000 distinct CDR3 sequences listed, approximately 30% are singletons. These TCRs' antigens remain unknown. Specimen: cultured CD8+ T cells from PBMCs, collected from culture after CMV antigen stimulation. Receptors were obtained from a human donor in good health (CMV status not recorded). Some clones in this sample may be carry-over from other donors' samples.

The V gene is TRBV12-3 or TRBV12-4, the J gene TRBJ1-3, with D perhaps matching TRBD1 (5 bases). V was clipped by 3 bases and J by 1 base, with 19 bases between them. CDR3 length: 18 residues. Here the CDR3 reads CASSFQVEQEGSGNTIYF. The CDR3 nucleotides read TGTGCCAGCAGTTTCCAGGTGGAACAGGAAGGATCTGGAAACACCATATATTTT.

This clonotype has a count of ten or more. The CDR3 DNA sequence: TGCGCCAGCAGCCAAACGTCCCGGGACAGGGATGAGACCCAGTACTTC. Translation gives CASSQTSRDRDETQYF. V is TRBV4-1 and J is TRBJ2-5; 9 nucleotides agree with TRBD1. The V segment lost 2 bases and the J segment 5 bases; nucleotides outside the gene matches: 9. The CDR3 runs 16 residues. Germline V CDR1 and CDR2: MGHRA, YSYEKL.

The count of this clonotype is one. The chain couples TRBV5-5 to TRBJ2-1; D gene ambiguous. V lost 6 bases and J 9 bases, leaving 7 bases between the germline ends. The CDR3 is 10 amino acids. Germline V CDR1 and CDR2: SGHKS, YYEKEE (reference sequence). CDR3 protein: CASTGGEQFF. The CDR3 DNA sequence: TGTGCCAGCACCGGTGGTGAGCAGTTCTTC.

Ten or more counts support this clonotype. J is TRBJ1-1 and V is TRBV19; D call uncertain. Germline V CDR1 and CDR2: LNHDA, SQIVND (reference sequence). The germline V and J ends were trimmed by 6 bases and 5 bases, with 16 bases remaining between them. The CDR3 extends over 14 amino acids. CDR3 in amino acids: CASSLLEGGTEAFF. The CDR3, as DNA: TGTGCCAGTAGCCTATTGGAGGGTGGAACTGAAGCTTTCTTT.

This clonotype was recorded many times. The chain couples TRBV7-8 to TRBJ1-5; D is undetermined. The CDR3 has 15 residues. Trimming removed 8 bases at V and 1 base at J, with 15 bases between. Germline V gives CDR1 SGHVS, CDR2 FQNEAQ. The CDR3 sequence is CASGIAGRSNQPQHF. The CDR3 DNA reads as TGTGCCAGCGGTATTGCAGGTCGGAGCAATCAGCCCCAGCATTTT.

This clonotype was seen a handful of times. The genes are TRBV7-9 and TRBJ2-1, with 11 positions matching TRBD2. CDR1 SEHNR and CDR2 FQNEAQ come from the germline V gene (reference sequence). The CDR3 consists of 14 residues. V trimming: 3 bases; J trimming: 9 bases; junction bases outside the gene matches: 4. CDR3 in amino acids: CASSFTSGGIEQFF. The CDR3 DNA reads TGTGCCAGCAGCTTTACTAGCGGGGGCATTGAGCAGTTCTTC.

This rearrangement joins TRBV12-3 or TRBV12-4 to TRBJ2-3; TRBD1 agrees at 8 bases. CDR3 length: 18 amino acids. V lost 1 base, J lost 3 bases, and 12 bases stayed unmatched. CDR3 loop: CASSLEYAGGTWTDTQYF. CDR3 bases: TGTGCCAGCAGTTTAGAGTACGCAGGGGGCACGTGGACAGATACGCAGTATTTT.

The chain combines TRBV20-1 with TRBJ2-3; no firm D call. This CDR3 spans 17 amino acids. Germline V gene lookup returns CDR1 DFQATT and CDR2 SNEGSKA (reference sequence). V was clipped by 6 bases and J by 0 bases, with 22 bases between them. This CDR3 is CSARSVPVYPSTDTQYF. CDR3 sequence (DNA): TGCAGTGCCCGTTCCGTTCCCGTTTACCCTAGCACAGATACGCAGTATTTT.

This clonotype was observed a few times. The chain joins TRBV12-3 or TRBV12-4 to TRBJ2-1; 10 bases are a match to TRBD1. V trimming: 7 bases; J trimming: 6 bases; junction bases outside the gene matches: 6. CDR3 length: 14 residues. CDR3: CASTWGTGANEQFF. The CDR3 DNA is TGTGCCAGCACCTGGGGGACAGGGGCCAATGAGCAGTTCTTC.

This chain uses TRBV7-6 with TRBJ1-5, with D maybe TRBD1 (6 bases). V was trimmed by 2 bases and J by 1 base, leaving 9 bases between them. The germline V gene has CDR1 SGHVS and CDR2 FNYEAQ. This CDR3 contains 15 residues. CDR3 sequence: CASSLRGTSNQPQHF. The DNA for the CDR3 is TGTGCCAGCAGCTTAAGGGGGACGAGCAATCAGCCCCAGCATTTT. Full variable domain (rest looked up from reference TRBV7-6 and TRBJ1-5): GAGVSQSPRYKVTKRGQDVALRCDPISGHVSLYWYRQALGQGPEFLTYFNYEAQQDKSGLPNDRFSAERPEGSISTLTIQRTEQRDSAMYRCASSLRGTSNQPQHFGDGTRLSIL.

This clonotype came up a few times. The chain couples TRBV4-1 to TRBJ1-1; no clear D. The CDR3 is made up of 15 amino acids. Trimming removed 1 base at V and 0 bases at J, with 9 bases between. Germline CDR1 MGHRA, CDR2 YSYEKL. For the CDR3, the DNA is TGCGCCAGCAGCCAAGGGGGATTTATGAACACTGAAGCTTTCTTT. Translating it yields CASSQGGFMNTEAFF.

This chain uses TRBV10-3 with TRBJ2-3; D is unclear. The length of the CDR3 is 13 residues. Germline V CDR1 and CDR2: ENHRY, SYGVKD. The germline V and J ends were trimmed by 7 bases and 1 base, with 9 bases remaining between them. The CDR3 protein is CAITTTGTDTQYF. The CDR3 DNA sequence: TGTGCCATCACTACCACGGGCACAGATACGCAGTATTTT.

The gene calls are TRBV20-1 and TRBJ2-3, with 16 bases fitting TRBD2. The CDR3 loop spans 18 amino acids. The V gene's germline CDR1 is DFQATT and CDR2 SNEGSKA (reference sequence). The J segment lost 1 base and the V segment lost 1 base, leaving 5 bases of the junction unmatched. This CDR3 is CSARVGLAGGRGTDTQYF. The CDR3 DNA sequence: TGCAGTGCTAGAGTGGGACTAGCGGGGGGGCGCGGCACAGATACGCAGTATTTT.

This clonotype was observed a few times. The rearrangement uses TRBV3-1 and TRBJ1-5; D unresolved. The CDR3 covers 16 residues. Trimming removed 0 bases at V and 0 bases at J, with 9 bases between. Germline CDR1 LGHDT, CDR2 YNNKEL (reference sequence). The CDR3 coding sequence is TGTGCCAGCAGCCAAGATACGACCCATAGCAATCAGCCCCAGCATTTT. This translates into CASSQDTTHSNQPQHF.

CDR3: CASSPTGTSGGYTGELFF. In DNA, the CDR3 is TGTGCCAGCAGTCCTACCGGGACTAGCGGGGGATACACCGGGGAGCTGTTTTTT. The chain has TRBV7-6 and TRBJ2-2; 14 bases match TRBD2. J lost 3 bases, V lost 6 bases, and 9 bases had no gene match. The CDR3 is made up of 18 amino acids. Germline CDR1 is SGHVS and CDR2 is FNYEAQ.

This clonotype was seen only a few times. CDR3 region: CAIKTGSTGELFF. The DNA of the CDR3 is TGTGCCATCAAAACAGGGAGCACCGGGGAGCTGTTTTTT. The chain couples TRBV10-3 to TRBJ2-2; D possibly corresponds to TRBD1 (6 bases). V was pared by 7 bases and J by 4 bases, with 10 bases between. Germline loops: CDR1 ENHRY, CDR2 SYGVKD. The CDR3 runs 13 residues.

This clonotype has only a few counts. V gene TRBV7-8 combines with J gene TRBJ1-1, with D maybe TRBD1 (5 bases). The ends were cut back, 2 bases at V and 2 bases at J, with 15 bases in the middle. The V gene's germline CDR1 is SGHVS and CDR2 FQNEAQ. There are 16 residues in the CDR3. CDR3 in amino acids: CASSLWATGPNTEAFF. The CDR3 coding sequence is TGTGCCAGCAGCTTATGGGCTACGGGACCCAACACTGAAGCTTTCTTT.